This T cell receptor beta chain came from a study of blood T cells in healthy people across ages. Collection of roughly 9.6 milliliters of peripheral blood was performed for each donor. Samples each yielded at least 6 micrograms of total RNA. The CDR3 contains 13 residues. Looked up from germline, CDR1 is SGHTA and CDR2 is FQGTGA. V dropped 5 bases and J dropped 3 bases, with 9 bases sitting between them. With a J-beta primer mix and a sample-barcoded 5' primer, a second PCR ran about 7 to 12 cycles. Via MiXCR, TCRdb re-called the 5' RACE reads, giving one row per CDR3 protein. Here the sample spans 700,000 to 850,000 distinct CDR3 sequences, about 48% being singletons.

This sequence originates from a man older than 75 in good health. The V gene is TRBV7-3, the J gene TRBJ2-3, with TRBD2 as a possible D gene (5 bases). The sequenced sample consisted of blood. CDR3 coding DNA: TGTGCCAGCAGCCGAGGGCCGACAGATACGCAGTATTTT. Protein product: CASSRGPTDTQYF.